This T cell receptor (beta chain) was sequenced in a study of T-cell reconstitution after alpha-beta-depleted transplantation in children. The authors prepared the TCRbeta library with unique molecular identifiers. TCRdb independently ran MiXCR on the PCR reads; one entry per CDR3 protein. The table includes 600,000 to 700,000 distinct CDR3 sequences, 15% to 20% detected once. Germline V lookup: CDR1 ENHRY, CDR2 SYGVKD. The CDR3 extends over 16 amino acids. The V and J ends lost 0 bases and 5 bases respectively, with 13 bases between them. This clonotype was sampled from a human donor who donated a stem cell graft to a child with acute myeloid leukemia. V usage is TRBV10-3 and J usage is TRBJ1-4, with D unclear. Sequences were derived from PBMCs from the stem cell graft donor, sampled from the stem cell graft. CDR3 in amino acids: CAISESGQVENEKLFF. The CDR3 nucleotides read TGTGCCATCAGTGAGTCCGGGCAGGTGGAGAATGAAAAACTGTTTTTT.